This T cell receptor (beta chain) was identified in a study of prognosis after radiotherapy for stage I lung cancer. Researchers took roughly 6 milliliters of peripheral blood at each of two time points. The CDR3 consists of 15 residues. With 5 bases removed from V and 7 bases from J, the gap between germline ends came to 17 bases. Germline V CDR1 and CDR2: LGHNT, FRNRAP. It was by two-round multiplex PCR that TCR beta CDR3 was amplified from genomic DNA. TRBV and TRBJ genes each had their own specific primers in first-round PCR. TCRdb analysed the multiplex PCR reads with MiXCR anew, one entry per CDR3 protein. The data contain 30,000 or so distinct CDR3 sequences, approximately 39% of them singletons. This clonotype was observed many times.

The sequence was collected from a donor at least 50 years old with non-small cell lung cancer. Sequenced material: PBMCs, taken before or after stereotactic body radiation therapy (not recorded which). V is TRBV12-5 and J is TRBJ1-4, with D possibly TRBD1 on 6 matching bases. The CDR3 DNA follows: TGTGCTAGTGGTCGCGTTTTAGGGGGGGGTGAAAAACTGTTTTTT. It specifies CASGRVLGGGEKLFF. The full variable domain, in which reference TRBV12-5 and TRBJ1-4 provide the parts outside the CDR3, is DARVTQTPRHKVTEMGQEVTMRCQPILGHNTVFWYRQTMMQGLELLAYFRNRAPLDDSGMPKDRFSAEMPDATLATLKIQPSEPRDSAVYFCASGRVLGGGEKLFFGSGTQLSVL.